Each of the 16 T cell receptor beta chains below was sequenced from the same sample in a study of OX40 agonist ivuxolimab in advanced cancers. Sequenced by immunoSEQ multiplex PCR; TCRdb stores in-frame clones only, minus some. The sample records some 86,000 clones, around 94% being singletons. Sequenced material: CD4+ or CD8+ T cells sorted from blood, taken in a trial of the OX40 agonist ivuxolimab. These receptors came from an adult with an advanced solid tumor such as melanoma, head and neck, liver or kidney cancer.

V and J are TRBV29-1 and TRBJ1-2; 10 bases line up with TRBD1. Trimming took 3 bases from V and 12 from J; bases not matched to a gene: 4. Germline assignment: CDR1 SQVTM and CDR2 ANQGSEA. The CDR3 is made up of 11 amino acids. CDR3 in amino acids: CSVDRDRGNTF. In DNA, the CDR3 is TGCAGCGTTGATCGGGACAGGGGAAACACCTTC. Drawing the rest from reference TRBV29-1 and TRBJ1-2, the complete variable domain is SAVISQKPSRDICQRGTSLTIQCQVDSQVTMMFWYRQQPGQSLTLIATANQGSEATYESGFVIDKFPISRPNLTFSTLTVSNMSPEDSSIYLCSVDRDRGNTFGSGTRLTVV.

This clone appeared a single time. The CDR3 spells CASSLGWGSYNEQFF. DNA for the CDR3: TGTGCCAGCAGCTTGGGGTGGGGCTCCTACAATGAGCAGTTCTTC. The gene calls are TRBV5-6 and TRBJ2-1; unclear D gene. V shed 0 bases and J shed 0 bases, with 7 bases lying between them. The CDR3 runs to 15 residues. CDR1 SGHDT and CDR2 YYEEEE come from the germline V gene.

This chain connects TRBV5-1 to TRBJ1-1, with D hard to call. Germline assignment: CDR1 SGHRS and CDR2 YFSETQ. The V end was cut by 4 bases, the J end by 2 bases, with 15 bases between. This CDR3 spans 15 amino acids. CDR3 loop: CASSLGFWDNTEAFF. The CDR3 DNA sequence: TGCGCCAGCAGCCTGGGGTTTTGGGATAACACTGAAGCTTTCTTT.

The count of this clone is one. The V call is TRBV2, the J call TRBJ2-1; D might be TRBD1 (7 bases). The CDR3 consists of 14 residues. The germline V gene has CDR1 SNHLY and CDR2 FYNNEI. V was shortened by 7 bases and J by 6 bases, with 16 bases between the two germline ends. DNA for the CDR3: TGTGCCAGCACGGCGGGACAGCTAACCAATGAGCAGTTCTTC. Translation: CASTAGQLTNEQFF.

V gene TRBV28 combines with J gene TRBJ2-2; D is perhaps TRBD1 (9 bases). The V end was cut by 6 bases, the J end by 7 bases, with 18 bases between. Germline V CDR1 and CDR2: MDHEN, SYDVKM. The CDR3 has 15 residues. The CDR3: CASSQQGAGGGELFF. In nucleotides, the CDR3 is TGTGCCAGCAGCCAACAGGGGGCGGGGGGCGGGGAGCTGTTTTTT.

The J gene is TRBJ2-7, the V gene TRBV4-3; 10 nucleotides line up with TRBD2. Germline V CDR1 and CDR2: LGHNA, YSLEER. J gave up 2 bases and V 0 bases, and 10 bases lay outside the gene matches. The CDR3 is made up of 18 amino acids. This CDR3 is CASSQDRLRTSGAYEQYF. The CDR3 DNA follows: TGCGCCAGCAGCCAAGACCGACTCAGGACTAGCGGTGCCTACGAGCAGTACTTC.

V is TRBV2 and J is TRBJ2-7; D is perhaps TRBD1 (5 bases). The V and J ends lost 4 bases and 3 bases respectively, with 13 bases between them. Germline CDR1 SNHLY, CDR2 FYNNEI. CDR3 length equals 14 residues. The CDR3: CASSGTSDFYEQYF. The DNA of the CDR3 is TGTGCCAGCAGTGGGACATCCGACTTCTACGAGCAGTACTTC.

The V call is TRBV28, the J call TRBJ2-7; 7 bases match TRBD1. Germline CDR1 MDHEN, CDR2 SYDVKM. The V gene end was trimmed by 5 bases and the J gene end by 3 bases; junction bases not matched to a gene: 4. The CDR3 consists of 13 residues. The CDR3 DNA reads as TGTGCCAGCAGTCTCCGGGACAGCTACGAGCAGTACTTC. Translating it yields CASSLRDSYEQYF.

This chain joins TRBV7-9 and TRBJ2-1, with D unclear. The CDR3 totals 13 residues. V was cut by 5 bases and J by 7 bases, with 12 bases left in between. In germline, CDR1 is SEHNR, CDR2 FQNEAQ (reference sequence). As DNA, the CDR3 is TGTGCCAGCAGCATTAGTGAAGAGAATGAGCAGTTCTTC. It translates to CASSISEENEQFF. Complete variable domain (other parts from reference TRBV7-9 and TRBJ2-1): DTGVSQNPRHKITKRGQNVTFRCDPISEHNRLYWYRQTLGQGPEFLTYFQNEAQLEKSRLLSDRFSAERPKGSFSTLEIQRTEQGDSAMYLCASSISEENEQFFGPGTRLTVL.

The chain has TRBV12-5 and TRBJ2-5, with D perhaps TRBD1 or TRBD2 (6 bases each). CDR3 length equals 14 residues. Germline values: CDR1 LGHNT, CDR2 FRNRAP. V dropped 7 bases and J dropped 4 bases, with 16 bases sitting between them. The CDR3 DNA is TGTGCTAGTGCCCCTCCCGGGGGCAGAGAGACCCAGTACTTC. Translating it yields CASAPPGGRETQYF.

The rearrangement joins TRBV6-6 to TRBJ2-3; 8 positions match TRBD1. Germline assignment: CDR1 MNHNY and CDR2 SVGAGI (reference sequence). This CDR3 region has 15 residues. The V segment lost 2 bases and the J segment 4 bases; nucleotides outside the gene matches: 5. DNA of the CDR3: TGTGCCAGCAGTTACCCCGGACAGGGACCAGATACGCAGTATTTT. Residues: CASSYPGQGPDTQYF.

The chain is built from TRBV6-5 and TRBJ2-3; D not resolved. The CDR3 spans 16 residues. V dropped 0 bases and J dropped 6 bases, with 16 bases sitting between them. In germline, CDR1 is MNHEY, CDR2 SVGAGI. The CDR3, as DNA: TGTGCCAGCAGTTACTCCGGTCCTTTTGGTTCGGATACGCAGTATTTT. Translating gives CASSYSGPFGSDTQYF.

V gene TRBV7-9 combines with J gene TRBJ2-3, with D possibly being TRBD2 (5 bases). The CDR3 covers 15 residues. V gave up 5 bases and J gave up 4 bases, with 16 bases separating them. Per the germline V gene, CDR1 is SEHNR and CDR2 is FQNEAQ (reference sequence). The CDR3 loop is CASSRSGSWADTQYF. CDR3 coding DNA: TGTGCCAGCAGCCGTTCGGGGAGTTGGGCAGATACGCAGTATTTT.

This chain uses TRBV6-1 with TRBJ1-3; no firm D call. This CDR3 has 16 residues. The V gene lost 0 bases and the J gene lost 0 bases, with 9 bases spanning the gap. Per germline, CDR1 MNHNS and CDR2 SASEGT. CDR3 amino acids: CASSEAPSSSGNTIYF. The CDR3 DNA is TGTGCCAGCAGTGAAGCTCCATCGAGCTCTGGAAACACCATATATTTT.

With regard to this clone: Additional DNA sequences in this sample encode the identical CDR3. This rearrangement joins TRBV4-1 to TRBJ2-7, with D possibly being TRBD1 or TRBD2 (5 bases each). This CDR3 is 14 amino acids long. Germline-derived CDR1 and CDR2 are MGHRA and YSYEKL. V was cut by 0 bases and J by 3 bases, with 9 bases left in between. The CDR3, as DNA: TGCGCCAGCAGCCAAGACAGGGACCTCTACGAGCAGTACTTC. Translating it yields CASSQDRDLYEQYF.

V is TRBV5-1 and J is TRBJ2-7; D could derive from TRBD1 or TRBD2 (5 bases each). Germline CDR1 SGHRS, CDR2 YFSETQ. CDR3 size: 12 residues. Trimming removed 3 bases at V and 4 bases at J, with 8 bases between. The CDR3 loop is CASSSEGYEQYF. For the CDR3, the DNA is TGCGCCAGCAGCTCAGAGGGGTACGAGCAGTACTTC.